This TCR beta chain originates from a study of T cells after posttransplantation cyclophosphamide. Whole-study results and caveats: Recipient CMV seropositivity and CMV reactivation strongly tracked TRB clonality. Skin or GI-infiltrating T cells shared few TRB sequences with blood. Donor CD8+ memory clones often dominated recipient blood repertoires at later times.

A marrow graft followed busulfan-fludarabine conditioning, with cyclophosphamide on days +3 and +4. Produced via immunoSEQ multiplex PCR; TCRdb's table is partial and in-frame only. This table has fewer than 25,000 clones, 80% to 90% appearing once. A note on this clone: Its antigen is unknown.

Trimming shortened V by 0 bases and J by 8 bases, and 13 bases separated the two germline ends. CDR1 is SGHAT and CDR2 is FQNNGV in the germline V gene. The CDR3 is 14 residues long. The V and J genes are TRBV11-2 and TRBJ1-2; D gene ambiguous. The source is a female patient aged 25-39 years who received an allogeneic stem cell transplant from an unrelated donor, was CMV-positive, and had no GVHD. Some T cells may arise from the graft donor. The sample was PBMCs, taken after allogeneic stem cell transplant with posttransplant cyclophosphamide. In DNA, the CDR3 is TGTGCCAGCAGCTTAGAGTGGAGCAGTCTAGGCTACACCTTC. This gives the protein CASSLEWSSLGYTF. The full variable domain, its missing parts supplied by reference TRBV11-2 and TRBJ1-2, is EAGVAQSPRYKIIEKRQSVAFWCNPISGHATLYWYQQILGQGPKLLIQFQNNGVVDDSQLPKDRFSAERLKGVDSTLKIQPAKLEDSAVYLCASSLEWSSLGYTFGSGTRLTVV.